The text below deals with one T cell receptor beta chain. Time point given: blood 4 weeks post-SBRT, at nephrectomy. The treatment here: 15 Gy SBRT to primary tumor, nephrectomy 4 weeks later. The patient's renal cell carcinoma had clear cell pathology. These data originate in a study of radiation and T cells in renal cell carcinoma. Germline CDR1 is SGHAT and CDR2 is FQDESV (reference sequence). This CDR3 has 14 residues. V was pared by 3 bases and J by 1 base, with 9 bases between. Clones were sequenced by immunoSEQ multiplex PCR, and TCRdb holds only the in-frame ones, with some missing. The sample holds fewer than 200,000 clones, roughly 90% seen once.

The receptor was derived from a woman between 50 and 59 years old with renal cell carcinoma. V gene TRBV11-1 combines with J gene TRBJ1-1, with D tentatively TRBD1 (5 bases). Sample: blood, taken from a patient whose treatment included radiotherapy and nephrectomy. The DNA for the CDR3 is TGTGCCAGCAGCTTCAGGGTGGCGAACACTGAAGCTTTCTTT. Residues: CASSFRVANTEAFF.